One TCR beta chain is described in this entry. This record belongs to a study of blood T cell repertoires in COVID-19. Study summary: Researchers got acute and convalescent COVID-19 samples from the United States, Italy and Spain.

Cohort 3 donors counted as recovered after two negative PCRs, clearance, or resolved symptoms. Sequencing was performed with immunoSEQ multiplex PCR; in TCRdb, only in-frame clones are kept and a portion is missing. The profile covers roughly 400,000 clones, with around 89% appearing a single time and 1.1% taken by the ten largest. CDR3 size: 14 residues. From germline, CDR1 is MDHEN and CDR2 SYDVKM. Deletions cut 5 bases from V and 2 bases from J, with 12 bases between. This chain joins TRBV28 and TRBJ1-1; D uncertain. This TCR came from a young man who had recovered from COVID-19. The sequenced sample was PBMCs or T cells enriched from blood (not recorded which). The CDR3 coding sequence is TGTGCCAGCAGTCCCCCAGGAAAAAACACTGAAGCTTTCTTT. Amino acid sequence: CASSPPGKNTEAFF.